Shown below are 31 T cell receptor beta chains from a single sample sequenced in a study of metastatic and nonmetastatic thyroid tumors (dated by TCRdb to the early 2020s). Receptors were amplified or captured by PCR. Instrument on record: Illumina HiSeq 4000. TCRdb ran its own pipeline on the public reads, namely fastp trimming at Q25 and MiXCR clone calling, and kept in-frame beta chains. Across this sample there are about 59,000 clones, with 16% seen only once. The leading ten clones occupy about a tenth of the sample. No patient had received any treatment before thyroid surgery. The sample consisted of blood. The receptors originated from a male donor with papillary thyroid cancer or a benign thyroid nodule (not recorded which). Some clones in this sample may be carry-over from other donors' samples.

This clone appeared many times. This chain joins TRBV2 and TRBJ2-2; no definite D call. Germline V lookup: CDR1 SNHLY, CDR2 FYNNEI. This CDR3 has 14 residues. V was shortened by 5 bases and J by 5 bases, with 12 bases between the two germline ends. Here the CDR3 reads CASSRGSATGELFF. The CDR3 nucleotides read TGTGCCAGCAGTCGAGGATCTGCAACCGGGGAGCTGTTTTTT.

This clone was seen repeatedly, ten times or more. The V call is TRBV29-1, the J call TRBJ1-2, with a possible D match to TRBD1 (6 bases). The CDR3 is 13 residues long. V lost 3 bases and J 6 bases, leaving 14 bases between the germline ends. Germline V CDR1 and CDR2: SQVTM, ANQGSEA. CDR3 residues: CSVEGQEVDGYTF. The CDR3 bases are TGCAGCGTTGAGGGACAAGAAGTTGATGGCTACACCTTC. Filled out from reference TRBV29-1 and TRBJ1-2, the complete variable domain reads SAVISQKPSRDICQRGTSLTIQCQVDSQVTMMFWYRQQPGQSLTLIATANQGSEATYESGFVIDKFPISRPNLTFSTLTVSNMSPEDSSIYLCSVEGQEVDGYTFGSGTRLTVV.

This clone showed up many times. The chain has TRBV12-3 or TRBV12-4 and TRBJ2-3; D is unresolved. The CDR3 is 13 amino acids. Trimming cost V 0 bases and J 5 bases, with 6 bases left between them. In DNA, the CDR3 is TGTGCCAGCAGTTTAGCGACAAGAGATACGCAGTATTTT. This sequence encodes CASSLATRDTQYF.

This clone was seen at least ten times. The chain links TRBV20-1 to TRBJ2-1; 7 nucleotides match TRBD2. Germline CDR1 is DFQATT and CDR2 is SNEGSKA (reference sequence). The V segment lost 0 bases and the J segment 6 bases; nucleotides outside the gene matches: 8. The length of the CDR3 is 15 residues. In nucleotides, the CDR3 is TGCAGTGCTAGAGATGACGAGACGGGGGGCAATGAGCAGTTCTTC. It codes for CSARDDETGGNEQFF.

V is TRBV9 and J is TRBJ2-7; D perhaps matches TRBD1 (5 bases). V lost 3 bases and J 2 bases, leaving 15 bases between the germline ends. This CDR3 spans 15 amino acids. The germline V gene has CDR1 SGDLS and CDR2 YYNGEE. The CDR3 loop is CASSADRTGTYEQYF. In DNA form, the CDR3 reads TGTGCCAGCAGCGCCGACCGAACAGGTACCTACGAGCAGTACTTC.

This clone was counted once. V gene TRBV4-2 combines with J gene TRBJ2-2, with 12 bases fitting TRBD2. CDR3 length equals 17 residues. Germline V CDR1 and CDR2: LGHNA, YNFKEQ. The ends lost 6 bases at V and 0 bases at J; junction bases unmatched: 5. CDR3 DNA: TGTGCCAGCAGAATTCGGACTAGCGGGACGAACACCGGGGAGCTGTTTTTT. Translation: CASRIRTSGTNTGELFF.

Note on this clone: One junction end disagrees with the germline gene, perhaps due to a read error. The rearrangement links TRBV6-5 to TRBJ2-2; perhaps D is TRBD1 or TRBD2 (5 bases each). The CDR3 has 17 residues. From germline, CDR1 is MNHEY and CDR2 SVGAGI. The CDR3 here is CASIYPEQDLGTVELFF. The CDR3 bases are TGTGCCAGCATTTACCCGGAACAGGACCTTGGGACCGTGGAGCTGTTTTTT.

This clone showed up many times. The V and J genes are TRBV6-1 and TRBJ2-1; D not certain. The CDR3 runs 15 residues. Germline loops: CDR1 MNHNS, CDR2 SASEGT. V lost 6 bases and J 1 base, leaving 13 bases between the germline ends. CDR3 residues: CASRLEVRSYNEQFF. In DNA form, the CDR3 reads TGTGCCAGCAGGCTAGAGGTCAGGTCCTACAATGAGCAGTTCTTC.

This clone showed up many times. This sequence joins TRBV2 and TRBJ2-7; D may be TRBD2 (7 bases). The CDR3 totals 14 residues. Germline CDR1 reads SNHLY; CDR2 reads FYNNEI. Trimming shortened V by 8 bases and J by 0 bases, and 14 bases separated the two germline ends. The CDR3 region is CASLGGQNSYEQYF. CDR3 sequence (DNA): TGTGCCAGCCTGGGGGGGCAGAACTCCTACGAGCAGTACTTC. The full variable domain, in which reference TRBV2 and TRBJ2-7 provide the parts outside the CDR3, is EPEVTQTPSHQVTQMGQEVILRCVPISNHLYFYWYRQILGQKVEFLVSFYNNEISEKSEIFDDQFSVERPDGSNFTLKIRSTKLEDSAMYFCASLGGQNSYEQYFGPGTRLTVT.

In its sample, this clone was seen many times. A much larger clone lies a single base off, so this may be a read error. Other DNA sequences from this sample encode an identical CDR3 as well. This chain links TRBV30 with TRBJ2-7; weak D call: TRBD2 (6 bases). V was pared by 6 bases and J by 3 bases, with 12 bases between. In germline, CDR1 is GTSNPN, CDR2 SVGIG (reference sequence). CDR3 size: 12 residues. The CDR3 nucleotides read TGTGCCTGTGGGACGGGGGACTACGAGCAGTACTTC. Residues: CACGTGDYEQYF.

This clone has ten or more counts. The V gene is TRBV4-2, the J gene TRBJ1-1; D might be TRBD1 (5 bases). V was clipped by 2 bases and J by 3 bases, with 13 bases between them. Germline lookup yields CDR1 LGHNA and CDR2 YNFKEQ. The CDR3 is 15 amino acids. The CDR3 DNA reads TGTGCCAGCAGCCAAATAGACACAGGCGACACTGAAGCTTTCTTT. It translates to CASSQIDTGDTEAFF.

This CDR3 is CASSHGTGEPFF. DNA for the CDR3: TGTGCCAGCAGTCATGGAACCGGGGAGCCTTTTTTT. V is TRBV12-3 or TRBV12-4 and J is TRBJ2-2; the D gene is possibly TRBD2 (5 bases). This CDR3 spans 12 amino acids. Trimming removed 5 bases at V and 17 bases at J, with 18 bases between.

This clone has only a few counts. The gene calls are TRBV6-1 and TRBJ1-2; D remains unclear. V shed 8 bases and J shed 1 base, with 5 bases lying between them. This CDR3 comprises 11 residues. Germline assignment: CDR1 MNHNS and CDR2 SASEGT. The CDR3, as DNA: TGTGCCAGCTCGGATAACTATGGCTACACCTTC. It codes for CASSDNYGYTF.

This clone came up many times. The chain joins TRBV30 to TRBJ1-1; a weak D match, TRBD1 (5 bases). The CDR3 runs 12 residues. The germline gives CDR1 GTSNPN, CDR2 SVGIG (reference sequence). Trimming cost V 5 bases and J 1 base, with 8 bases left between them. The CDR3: CAWGTANTEAFF. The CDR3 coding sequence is TGTGCCTGGGGGACCGCGAACACTGAAGCTTTCTTT.

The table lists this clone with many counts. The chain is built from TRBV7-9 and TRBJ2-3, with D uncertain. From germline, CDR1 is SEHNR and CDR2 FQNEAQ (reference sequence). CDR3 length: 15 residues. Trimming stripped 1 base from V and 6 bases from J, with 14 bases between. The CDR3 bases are TGTGCCAGCAGCTTAGTCAGTGAACCAGCGGATACGCAGTATTTT. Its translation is CASSLVSEPADTQYF.

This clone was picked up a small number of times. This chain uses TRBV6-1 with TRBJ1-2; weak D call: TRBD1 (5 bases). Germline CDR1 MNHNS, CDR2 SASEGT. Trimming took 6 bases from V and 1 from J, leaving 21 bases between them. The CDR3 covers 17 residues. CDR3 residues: CASSPQTGVTLNYGYTF. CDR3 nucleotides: TGTGCCAGCAGCCCACAAACAGGTGTTACCCTTAACTATGGCTACACCTTC.

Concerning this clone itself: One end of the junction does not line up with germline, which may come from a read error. This CDR3 is CASSPQSWLNAEAFF. The CDR3 nucleotides read TGTGCCAGCTCACCTCAATCTTGGTTGAACGCTGAAGCTTTCTTT. The chain uses TRBV18 and TRBJ1-1; D not certain. The CDR3 spans 15 residues. CDR1 KGHSH and CDR2 LQKENI come from the germline V gene.

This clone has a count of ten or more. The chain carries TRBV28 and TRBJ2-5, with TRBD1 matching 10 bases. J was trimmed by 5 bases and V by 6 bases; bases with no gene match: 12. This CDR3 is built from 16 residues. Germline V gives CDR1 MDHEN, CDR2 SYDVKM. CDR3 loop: CASRALGQGMRETQYF. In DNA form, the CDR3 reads TGTGCCAGCAGGGCTCTGGGACAGGGGATGAGGGAGACCCAGTACTTC.

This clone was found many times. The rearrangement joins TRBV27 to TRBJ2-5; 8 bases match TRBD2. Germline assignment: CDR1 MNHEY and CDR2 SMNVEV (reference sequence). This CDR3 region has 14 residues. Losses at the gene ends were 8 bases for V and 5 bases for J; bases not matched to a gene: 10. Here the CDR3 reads CASAGTGGQETQYF. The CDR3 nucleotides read TGTGCCAGCGCGGGGACGGGAGGGCAGGAGACCCAGTACTTC.

The DNA for the CDR3 is TGTGCCAGCAGCTTAGGGGCAGGCTATAATTCACCCCTCCACTTT. It codes for CASSLGAGYNSPLHF. The chain has TRBV11-2 and TRBJ1-6, with D unclear. Deletions cut 1 base from V and 3 bases from J, with 7 bases between. Germline CDR1 is SGHAT and CDR2 is FQNNGV. The CDR3 sequence is 15 residues long. Together with reference TRBV11-2 and TRBJ1-6, the CDR3 gives the full variable domain: EAGVAQSPRYKIIEKRQSVAFWCNPISGHATLYWYQQILGQGPKLLIQFQNNGVVDDSQLPKDRFSAERLKGVDSTLKIQPAKLEDSAVYLCASSLGAGYNSPLHFGNGTRLTVT.

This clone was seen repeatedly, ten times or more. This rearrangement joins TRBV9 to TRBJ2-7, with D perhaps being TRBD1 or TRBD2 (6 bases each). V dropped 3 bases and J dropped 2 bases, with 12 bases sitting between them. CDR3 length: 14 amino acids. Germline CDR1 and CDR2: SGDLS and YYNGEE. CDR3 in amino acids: CASSAPGEAYEQYF. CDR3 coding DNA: TGTGCCAGCAGCGCCCCAGGGGAGGCCTACGAGCAGTACTTC.

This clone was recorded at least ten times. CDR3 sequence: CASSETAGWNTGELFF. The CDR3 DNA is TGTGCCAGCAGTGAAACGGCAGGGTGGAACACCGGGGAGCTGTTTTTT. This chain uses TRBV6-1 with TRBJ2-2, with D perhaps TRBD1 (5 bases). CDR1 is MNHNS and CDR2 is SASEGT in the germline V gene. This CDR3 comprises 16 residues. V was pared by 2 bases and J by 1 base, with 11 bases between.

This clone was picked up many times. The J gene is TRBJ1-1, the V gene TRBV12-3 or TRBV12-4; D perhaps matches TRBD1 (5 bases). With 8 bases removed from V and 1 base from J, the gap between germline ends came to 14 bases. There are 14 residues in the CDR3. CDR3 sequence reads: CASRFRQGNTEAFF. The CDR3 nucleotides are TGTGCCAGCCGCTTTCGGCAGGGGAACACTGAAGCTTTCTTT.

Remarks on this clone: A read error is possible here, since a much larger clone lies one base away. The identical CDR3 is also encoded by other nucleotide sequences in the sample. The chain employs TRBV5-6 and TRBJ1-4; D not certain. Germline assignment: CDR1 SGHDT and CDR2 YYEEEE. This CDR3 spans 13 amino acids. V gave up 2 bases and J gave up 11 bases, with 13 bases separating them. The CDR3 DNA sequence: TGTGCCAGCAGCTTCGAATCCGGGCGGAAACTGTTTTTT. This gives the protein CASSFESGRKLFF.

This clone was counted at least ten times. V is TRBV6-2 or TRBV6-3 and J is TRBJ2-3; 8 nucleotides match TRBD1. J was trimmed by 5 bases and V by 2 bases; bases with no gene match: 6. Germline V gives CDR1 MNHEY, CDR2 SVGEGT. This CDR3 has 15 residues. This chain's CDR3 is CASSYEGRGQDTQYF. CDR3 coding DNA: TGTGCCAGCAGTTACGAGGGCAGGGGGCAAGATACGCAGTATTTT.

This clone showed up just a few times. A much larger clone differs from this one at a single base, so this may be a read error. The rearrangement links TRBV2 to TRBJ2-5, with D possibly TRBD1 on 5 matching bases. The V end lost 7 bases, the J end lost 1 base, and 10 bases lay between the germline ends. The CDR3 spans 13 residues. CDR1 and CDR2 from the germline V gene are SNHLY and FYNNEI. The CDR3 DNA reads TGTGCCAGCACCCTAGGGGCCCAAGAGACCCAGTACTTC. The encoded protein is CASTLGAQETQYF.

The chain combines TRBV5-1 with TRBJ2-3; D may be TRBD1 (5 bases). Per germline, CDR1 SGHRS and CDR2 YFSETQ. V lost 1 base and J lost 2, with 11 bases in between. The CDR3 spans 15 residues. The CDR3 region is CASSLPRVDTDTQYF. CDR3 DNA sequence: TGCGCCAGCAGCTTGCCCAGGGTGGACACAGATACGCAGTATTTT. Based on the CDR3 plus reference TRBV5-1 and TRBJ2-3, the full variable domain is KAGVTQTPRYLIKTRGQQVTLSCSPISGHRSVSWYQQTPGQGLQFLFEYFSETQRNKGNFPGRFSGRQFSNSRSEMNVSTLELGDSALYLCASSLPRVDTDTQYFGPGTRLTVL.

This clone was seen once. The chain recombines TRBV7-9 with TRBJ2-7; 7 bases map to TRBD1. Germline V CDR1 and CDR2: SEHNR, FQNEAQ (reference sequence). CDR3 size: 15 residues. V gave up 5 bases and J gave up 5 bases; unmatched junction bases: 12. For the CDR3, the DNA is TGTGCCAGCAGCCCATGGGACAGTTGCCGGAACGAGCAGTACTTC. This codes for CASSPWDSCRNEQYF.

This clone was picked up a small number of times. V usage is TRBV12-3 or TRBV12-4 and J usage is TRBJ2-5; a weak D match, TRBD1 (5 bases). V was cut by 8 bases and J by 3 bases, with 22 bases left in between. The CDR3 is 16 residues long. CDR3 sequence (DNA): TGTGCCAGCCTCCTGTTTGGGGCAGCCAACGAAGAGACCCAGTACTTC. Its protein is CASLLFGAANEETQYF.

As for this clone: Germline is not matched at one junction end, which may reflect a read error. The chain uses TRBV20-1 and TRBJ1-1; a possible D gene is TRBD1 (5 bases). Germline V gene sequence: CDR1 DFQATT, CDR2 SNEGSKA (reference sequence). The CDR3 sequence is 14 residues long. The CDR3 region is CSASEQVMNIEAFF. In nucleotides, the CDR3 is TGCAGTGCGAGCGAACAGGTGATGAACATTGAAGCTTTCTTT.

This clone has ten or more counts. CDR3: CATKLYRGLNYGYTF. CDR3 sequence (DNA): TGTGCCACCAAACTGTACAGGGGTTTAAACTATGGCTACACCTTC. V and J are TRBV27 and TRBJ1-2, with 7 bases identical to TRBD1. V shed 10 bases and J 2 bases; nucleotides not matched to a gene: 13. The CDR3 covers 15 residues. Germline-derived CDR1 and CDR2 are MNHEY and SMNVEV (reference sequence).